Presented here are 22 T cell receptor beta chains from one specimen sequenced in a study of T cell repertoires in cytomegalovirus infection. TCRdb used MiXCR to reprocess the reads, holding one entry per CDR3 protein. Here the sample spans 150,000 to 200,000 distinct CDR3 sequences, 28% being singletons. Specimen: PBMCs. The receptors were sampled from a human donor in good health (CMV status not recorded). Some clones in this sample may be carry-over from other donors' samples.

The chain has TRBV28 and TRBJ2-7; tentative D call: TRBD1 (6 bases). In germline, CDR1 is MDHEN, CDR2 SYDVKM. The CDR3 length is 13 residues. Trimming stripped 2 bases from V and 2 bases from J, with 7 bases between. In nucleotides, the CDR3 is TGTGCCAGCAGTTTAGGACAGCCCTACGAGCAGTACTTC. Its translation is CASSLGQPYEQYF.

This clonotype was found many times. V and J are TRBV7-2 and TRBJ2-7; D remains ambiguous. CDR3 length: 14 residues. Trimming removed 5 bases from V and 2 bases from J, with 13 bases in between. The V gene's germline CDR1 is SGHTA and CDR2 FQGNSA. The CDR3 bases are TGTGCCAGCAGCCCAAGGGCCATCACCTACGAGCAGTACTTC. Translated, it gives CASSPRAITYEQYF. Drawing the rest from reference TRBV7-2 and TRBJ2-7, the complete variable domain is GAGVSQSPSNKVTEKGKDVELRCDPISGHTALYWYRQSLGQGLEFLIYFQGNSAPDKSGLPSDRFSAERTGGSVSTLTIQRTQQEDSAVYLCASSPRAITYEQYFGPGTRLTVT.

Concerning this clonotype: A much more abundant neighbour one base away suggests this may be a read error. This sequence joins TRBV7-2 and TRBJ1-2, with 8 nucleotides matching TRBD1. The CDR3 covers 15 residues. V shed 7 bases, J shed 8 bases, and the junction held 15 bases outside the gene matches. In germline, CDR1 is SGHTA, CDR2 FQGNSA. The CDR3 loop reads CASTQDRVETSGYTF. The CDR3 coding sequence is TGTGCCAGCACCCAGGACAGGGTTGAGACGTCCGGCTACACCTTC. The entire variable domain, with the rest obtained from reference TRBV7-2 and TRBJ1-2, is as follows: GAGVSQSPSNKVTEKGKDVELRCDPISGHTALYWYRQSLGQGLEFLIYFQGNSAPDKSGLPSDRFSAERTGGSVSTLTIQRTQQEDSAVYLCASTQDRVETSGYTFGSGTRLTVV.

This clonotype was counted only a few times. The chain carries TRBV6-6 and TRBJ2-3; 7 bases are shared with TRBD2. CDR3 length: 14 amino acids. V shed 6 bases, J shed 2 bases, and the junction held 5 bases outside the gene matches. Germline V gene lookup returns CDR1 MNHNY and CDR2 SVGAGI (reference sequence). This chain's CDR3 is CASRRGGDTDTQYF. The CDR3 DNA reads TGTGCCAGCAGGCGCGGGGGAGACACAGATACGCAGTATTTT.

This clonotype was counted between two and nine times. This sequence joins TRBV7-8 and TRBJ1-1; no reliable D call. The germline V gene has CDR1 SGHVS and CDR2 FQNEAQ. Deletions cut 4 bases from V and 7 bases from J, with 13 bases between. This CDR3 is built from 13 residues. In DNA, the CDR3 is TGTGCCAGCAGCTCCGTGGTAGGTCTTGAAGCTTTCTTT. Protein sequence: CASSSVVGLEAFF.

This chain links TRBV7-2 with TRBJ2-2; TRBD2 matches at 13 bases. CDR1 is SGHTA and CDR2 is FQGNSA in the germline V gene. This CDR3 region has 15 residues. After removal of 8 bases from V and 4 bases from J, the junction contained 4 bases not matched to a gene. The CDR3 nucleotides read TGTGCCAGCTCACTAGCGGGGGGGCCCACCGGGGAGCTGTTTTTT. Translated: CASSLAGGPTGELFF. Supplemented by reference TRBV7-2 and TRBJ2-2, the full variable domain reads GAGVSQSPSNKVTEKGKDVELRCDPISGHTALYWYRQSLGQGLEFLIYFQGNSAPDKSGLPSDRFSAERTGGSVSTLTIQRTQQEDSAVYLCASSLAGGPTGELFFGEGSRLTVL.

The chain couples TRBV6-5 to TRBJ2-1; 7 positions match TRBD2. Germline V gene lookup returns CDR1 MNHEY and CDR2 SVGAGI. J lost 7 bases, V lost 4 bases, and 7 bases had no gene match. The CDR3 covers 14 residues. The CDR3, as DNA: TGTGCCAGCAGTTCCGGGGGGAGAATGAATGAGCAGTTCTTC. Protein: CASSSGGRMNEQFF.

The sample holds a few counts of this clonotype. V is TRBV6-4 and J is TRBJ2-3, with 13 bases fitting TRBD2. Germline V gene data show CDR1 as MRHNA and CDR2 as SNTAGT. V lost 0 bases to trimming and J lost 4 bases; unmatched junction nucleotides: 4. This CDR3 contains 17 residues. CDR3 nucleotides: TGTGCCAGCAGTGACTCAGAGACTAGCGGGGGGCCAGATACGCAGTATTTT. As protein: CASSDSETSGGPDTQYF.

The genes are TRBV27 and TRBJ1-1; no firm D call. The V gene lost 2 bases and the J gene lost 6 bases, with 13 bases spanning the gap. Germline V gives CDR1 MNHEY, CDR2 SMNVEV (reference sequence). The CDR3 length is 14 residues. CDR3 DNA sequence: TGTGCCAGCAGTTTAGCTGAAAGGGCGGCTGAAGCTTTCTTT. Residues: CASSLAERAAEAFF.

This clonotype turned up a few times. This rearrangement joins TRBV11-2 to TRBJ1-1, with D unresolved. The CDR3 spans 11 residues. CDR1 and CDR2 from the germline V gene are SGHAT and FQNNGV. V lost 5 bases and J lost 7, with 8 bases in between. CDR3 residues: CASSATNEAFF. In DNA form, the CDR3 reads TGTGCCAGCAGCGCCACAAATGAAGCTTTCTTT.

This clonotype has more than one count but fewer than ten. The chain uses TRBV19 and TRBJ2-7; 9 bases are shared with TRBD1. The V gene end was trimmed by 9 bases and the J gene end by 2 bases; junction bases not matched to a gene: 5. Germline V CDR1 and CDR2: LNHDA, SQIVND (reference sequence). The CDR3 runs 13 residues. The CDR3 sequence is CASGTGIPYEQYF. The CDR3 region has the DNA TGTGCCAGCGGGACAGGGATTCCCTACGAGCAGTACTTC.

V gene TRBV25-1 combines with J gene TRBJ1-1, with unresolved D. The CDR3 contains 12 residues. Germline lookup yields CDR1 MGHDK and CDR2 SYGVNS. V shed 3 bases and J shed 6 bases, with 8 bases lying between them. CDR3 sequence: CASSDIGAEAFF. CDR3 in DNA: TGTGCCAGCAGTGACATTGGGGCTGAAGCTTTCTTT.

The V call is TRBV19, the J call TRBJ1-4; D is undetermined. The V gene's germline CDR1 is LNHDA and CDR2 SQIVND (reference sequence). This CDR3 contains 16 residues. Deletions cut 6 bases from V and 9 bases from J, with 23 bases between. Here the CDR3 reads CASSHLGVSSTKKLFF. CDR3 coding DNA: TGTGCCAGTAGCCACCTAGGAGTGTCCTCGACGAAAAAACTGTTTTTT.

This clonotype was recorded many times. The chain couples TRBV7-2 to TRBJ1-2; tentatively, D is TRBD1 (6 bases). Trimming took off 1 base at V and 7 bases at J, with 13 bases between the two ends. Germline assignment: CDR1 SGHTA and CDR2 FQGNSA. The CDR3 contains 14 residues. The CDR3 region has the DNA TGTGCCAGCAGCTTAGGCGTCGAGGGGGGTGGCTACACCTTC. Protein product: CASSLGVEGGGYTF.

In this sample, this clonotype turned up many times. This chain joins TRBV7-3 and TRBJ1-1; D unclear. V gave up 5 bases and J gave up 1 base, with 8 bases separating them. The CDR3 length is 13 residues. Germline V gene sequence: CDR1 SGHTA, CDR2 FQGTGA. The CDR3 bases are TGTGCCAGCAGCGACACTTCGAACACTGAAGCTTTCTTT. The encoded protein is CASSDTSNTEAFF.

The CDR3 protein is CASSRGQQGNEKLFF. CDR3 nucleotide sequence: TGTGCCAGCAGCCGCGGACAGCAGGGAAATGAAAAACTGTTTTTT. The chain recombines TRBV5-3 with TRBJ1-4, with TRBD1 as a possible D gene (6 bases). TRBV5-3 qualifies as an ORF whose function is uncertain. V was cut by 8 bases and J by 5 bases, with 19 bases left in between. The CDR3 contains 15 residues.

The chain links TRBV14 to TRBJ1-6; the D gene is possibly TRBD1 (6 bases). V shed 0 bases and J shed 10 bases, with 10 bases lying between them. This CDR3 comprises 14 residues. Germline CDR1 and CDR2: SGHDN and FVKESK. CDR3 sequence: CASSQDRGQSPLHF. The CDR3 DNA reads TGTGCCAGCAGCCAAGACAGGGGTCAATCACCCCTCCACTTT.

This clonotype was recorded at least ten times. This rearrangement joins TRBV11-2 to TRBJ2-1, with 13 positions matching TRBD2. The CDR3 has 16 residues. After removal of 3 bases from V and 8 bases from J, the junction contained 7 bases not matched to a gene. Germline V gives CDR1 SGHAT, CDR2 FQNNGV. For the CDR3, the DNA is TGTGCCAGCAGCTTCGAGGGACTAGCGGGGAGTGATGAGCAGTTCTTC. It encodes CASSFEGLAGSDEQFF.

This clonotype was recorded many times. V gene TRBV7-9 combines with J gene TRBJ1-2; TRBD1 agrees at 9 bases. CDR1 and CDR2 (germline): SEHNR, FQNEAQ (reference sequence). V shed 0 bases and J 4 bases; nucleotides not matched to a gene: 3. The CDR3 is 15 residues long. The CDR3 sequence: CASSLAGTGTYGYTF. CDR3 DNA: TGTGCCAGCAGCTTAGCAGGGACAGGGACCTATGGCTACACCTTC.

The chain joins TRBV6-2 or TRBV6-3 to TRBJ1-2; D perhaps matches TRBD1 (5 bases). Trimming took 6 bases from V and 5 from J, leaving 16 bases between them. This CDR3 spans 14 amino acids. Looked up from germline, CDR1 is MNHEY and CDR2 is SVGEGT. CDR3 sequence reads: CASSLGRSLYGYTF. CDR3 coding DNA: TGTGCCAGCAGCCTGGGACGGTCCCTTTATGGCTACACCTTC.

The table lists this clonotype with many counts. The chain joins TRBV7-2 to TRBJ1-2, with D unresolved. The CDR3 length is 13 residues. V lost 6 bases, J lost 4 bases, and 12 bases lay in between. CDR1 is SGHTA, CDR2 FQGNSA, per germline. For the CDR3, the DNA is TGTGCCAGCAGTACCGAGCAGCGCTATGGCTACACCTTC. This codes for CASSTEQRYGYTF.

This clonotype showed up just a few times. V gene TRBV29-1 combines with J gene TRBJ1-1; 10 bases align to TRBD1. The junction had 9 bases not matched to a gene; V was cut back by 3 bases and J by 5 bases. The CDR3 has 15 residues. Looked up from germline, CDR1 is SQVTM and CDR2 is ANQGSEA. DNA for the CDR3: TGCAGCGTTGACCCCGTGGACAGGGGGGGGACTGAAGCTTTCTTT. Translation gives CSVDPVDRGGTEAFF. Filled out from reference TRBV29-1 and TRBJ1-1, the complete variable domain reads SAVISQKPSRDICQRGTSLTIQCQVDSQVTMMFWYRQQPGQSLTLIATANQGSEATYESGFVIDKFPISRPNLTFSTLTVSNMSPEDSSIYLCSVDPVDRGGTEAFFGQGTRLTVV.